The T cell receptor (beta chain) described here comes from a study of cytomegalovirus exposure and HLA in healthy donors. Study-wide findings and caveats: Reports indicated that the classifier achieved high specificity and sensitivity in diagnosing cytomegalovirus status.

Worth noting for this clone: What it binds is unknown.

Trimming pared 1 base from V and 1 base from J, leaving 14 bases between. The CDR3 runs to 16 residues. Germline assignment: CDR1 SGHAT and CDR2 FQNNGV. Sequencing was performed with immunoSEQ multiplex PCR; in TCRdb, only in-frame clones are kept and a portion is missing. The table has some 260,000 clones, about 92% seen once; the top ten hold around 3.3%. The sequence was collected from a woman in her 30s in good health and CMV-seronegative. This chain connects TRBV11-2 to TRBJ2-7; TRBD2 might be the D (5 bases). The sample taken for sequencing was PBMCs. The CDR3 sequence: CASSLVRSAASYEQYF. The DNA for the CDR3 is TGTGCCAGCAGCTTAGTCCGTAGCGCTGCATCCTACGAGCAGTACTTC. Based on the CDR3 plus reference TRBV11-2 and TRBJ2-7, the full variable domain is EAGVAQSPRYKIIEKRQSVAFWCNPISGHATLYWYQQILGQGPKLLIQFQNNGVVDDSQLPKDRFSAERLKGVDSTLKIQPAKLEDSAVYLCASSLVRSAASYEQYFGPGTRLTVT.